What follows are 7 T cell receptor beta chains derived from one specimen sequenced in a study of breast tumors, draining lymph nodes, adjacent tissues. Axillary draining lymph nodes of breast cancer patients supplied the node samples. TCRdb re-analysed the multiplex PCR reads in MiXCR, keeping a single row per CDR3 protein. The profile shows about 230,000 distinct CDR3 sequences, approximately 29% of them singletons. Sequencing was carried out using axillary lymph node tissue. The receptor set was obtained from a female donor with breast cancer. Some clones in this sample may be carry-over from other donors' samples.

This clonotype has at least ten counts. This chain uses TRBV12-3 or TRBV12-4 with TRBJ2-7; TRBD1 might be the D (6 bases). The CDR3 runs 13 residues. Trimming removed 3 bases from V and 4 bases from J, with 10 bases in between. The CDR3 DNA is TGTGCCAGCAGTTTCAAGGGGGAGTACGAGCAGTACTTC. It encodes CASSFKGEYEQYF.

This clonotype was observed at least ten times. The chain uses TRBV15 and TRBJ2-2; D gene unclear. Germline-derived CDR1 and CDR2 are LNHNV and YYDKDF (reference sequence). V lost 3 bases to trimming and J lost 9 bases, with 8 bases between them. The CDR3 is made up of 12 amino acids. The DNA of the CDR3 is TGTGCCACCAGCAGGTTGGGAAGGGAGCTGTTTTTT. Amino acid sequence: CATSRLGRELFF.

This clonotype was counted many times. The rearrangement links TRBV11-3 to TRBJ2-3, with TRBD2 as a possible D gene (6 bases). Germline CDR1 reads SGHNT; CDR2 reads YENEEA. V lost 2 bases to trimming and J lost 2 bases, with 11 bases between them. This CDR3 spans 15 amino acids. CDR3 residues: CASSLRLGATDTQYF. The CDR3 region has the DNA TGTGCCAGCAGCTTAAGACTAGGGGCCACAGATACGCAGTATTTT.

As to this clonotype: This may come from a read error, since a much larger clone is one base off. This rearrangement joins TRBV20-1 to TRBJ2-1; D is undetermined. Between the trimmed V and J ends, which lost 1 base and 9 bases, there was a span of 16 bases. The CDR3 loop spans 14 amino acids. Germline CDR1 reads DFQATT; CDR2 reads SNEGSKA (reference sequence). The CDR3 spells CSARVGSLPTEQFF. CDR3 nucleotide sequence: TGCAGTGCTAGAGTGGGTAGCTTGCCCACTGAGCAGTTCTTC.

The table lists this clonotype with many counts. This sequence joins TRBV18 and TRBJ1-5, with D unclear. CDR1 is KGHSH and CDR2 is LQKENI in the germline V gene. The ends were cut back, 3 bases at V and 1 base at J, with 10 bases in the middle. The CDR3 has 15 amino acids. This CDR3 is CASSPSPRSNQPQHF. The CDR3 DNA follows: TGTGCCAGCTCACCGTCTCCGCGAAGCAATCAGCCCCAGCATTTT.

In its sample, this clonotype was seen many times. The CDR3 region is CSASQGTSTDTQYF. The CDR3 bases are TGCAGTGCTAGTCAGGGAACTAGCACAGATACGCAGTATTTT. The chain links TRBV20-1 to TRBJ2-3, with D possibly TRBD1 on 5 matching bases. The V gene lost 3 bases and the J gene lost 0 bases, with 10 bases spanning the gap. Germline CDR1 and CDR2: DFQATT and SNEGSKA (reference sequence). The CDR3 is 14 amino acids.

This clonotype was detected ten times or more. The V call is TRBV5-4, the J call TRBJ2-3; TRBD2 might be the D (5 bases). The CDR3 extends over 13 amino acids. Between the trimmed V and J ends, which lost 3 bases and 7 bases, there was a span of 12 bases. In germline, CDR1 is SGHNT, CDR2 YYREEE (reference sequence). CDR3 sequence: CASSSGFANTQYF. CDR3 DNA: TGTGCCAGCAGCTCGGGGTTCGCGAATACGCAGTATTTT. Based on the CDR3 plus reference TRBV5-4 and TRBJ2-3, the full variable domain is ETGVTQSPTHLIKTRGQQVTLRCSSQSGHNTVSWYQQALGQGPQFIFQYYREEENGRGNFPPRFSGLQFPNYSSELNVNALELDDSALYLCASSSGFANTQYFGPGTRLTVL.